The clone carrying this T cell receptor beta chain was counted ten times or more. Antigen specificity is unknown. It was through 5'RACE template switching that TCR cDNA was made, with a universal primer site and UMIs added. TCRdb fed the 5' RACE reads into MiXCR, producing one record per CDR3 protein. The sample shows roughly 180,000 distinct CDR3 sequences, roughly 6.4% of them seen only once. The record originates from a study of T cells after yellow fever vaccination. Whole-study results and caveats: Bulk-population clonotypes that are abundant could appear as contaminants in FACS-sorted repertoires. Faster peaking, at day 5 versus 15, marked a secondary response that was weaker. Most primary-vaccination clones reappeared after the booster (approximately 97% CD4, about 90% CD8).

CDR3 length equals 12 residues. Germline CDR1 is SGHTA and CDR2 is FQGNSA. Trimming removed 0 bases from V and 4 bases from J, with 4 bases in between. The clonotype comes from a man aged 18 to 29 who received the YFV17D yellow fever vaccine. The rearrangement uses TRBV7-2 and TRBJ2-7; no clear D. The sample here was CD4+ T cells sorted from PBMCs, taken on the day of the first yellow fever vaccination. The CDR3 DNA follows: TGTGCCAGCAGCTTAGCAAGATACGAGCAGTACTTC. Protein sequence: CASSLARYEQYF.